The 28 T cell receptor beta chains presented below share a single source sample, sequenced in a study of T cells in Graves' hyperthyroidism and ophthalmopathy. From RNA transcripts, TCR beta CDR3 regions were amplified. Carried out on the TCR CDR3, a first-round RT-PCR used the HTBI primer set. In TCRdb, the multiplex PCR reads were re-called with MiXCR into one record per CDR3 protein. The top ten hold more than 25% of the sample, which has 400,000 to 600,000 distinct CDR3 sequences, under 25% seen once. The sequenced material came from blood. The receptor source for this set is a man younger than 35 with Graves' hyperthyroidism.

There are many counts of this clonotype. Here the CDR3 reads CASSVGGEQYF. DNA for the CDR3: TGTGCCAGTAGTGTGGGAGGGGAGCAGTACTTC. V is TRBV19 and J is TRBJ2-7, with TRBD2 matching over 7 bases. This CDR3 is built from 11 residues. V trimming: 5 bases; J trimming: 7 bases; junction bases outside the gene matches: 2. CDR1 LNHDA and CDR2 SQIVND come from the germline V gene (reference sequence).

This clonotype was recorded at least ten times. The chain combines TRBV12-5 with TRBJ1-5, with TRBD1 as a possible D gene (5 bases). The germline V gene has CDR1 LGHNT and CDR2 FRNRAP. The CDR3 loop spans 13 amino acids. Between the trimmed V and J ends, which lost 1 base and 5 bases, there was a span of 6 bases. The CDR3 protein is CASGLEGDQPQHF. CDR3 nucleotides: TGTGCTAGTGGTTTGGAAGGGGATCAGCCCCAGCATTTT.

This clonotype was seen at least ten times. CDR3 loop: CASSGGLLAYEQYF. The CDR3 DNA sequence: TGTGCCAGCAGCGGCGGCTTATTAGCCTACGAGCAGTACTTC. The chain has TRBV12-3 or TRBV12-4 and TRBJ2-7; D gene unclear. This CDR3 contains 14 residues. Trimming left V 6 bases short and J 2 bases short, with 14 bases between.

This clonotype came up many times. The chain uses TRBV19 and TRBJ2-7; D is possibly TRBD2 (7 bases). The V and J ends lost 3 bases and 4 bases respectively, with 13 bases between them. The germline V gene encodes CDR1 LNHDA and CDR2 SQIVND (reference sequence). The CDR3 runs 14 residues. Written as DNA, the CDR3 is TGTGCCAGTAGTATTTCCGGGGGGCGTTACGAGCAGTACTTC. As protein: CASSISGGRYEQYF.

The chain recombines TRBV4-1 with TRBJ2-7, with 7 bases that match TRBD2. The V segment lost 4 bases and the J segment 2 bases; nucleotides outside the gene matches: 8. Germline values: CDR1 MGHRA, CDR2 YSYEKL. The CDR3 spans 15 residues. This CDR3 is CASSPWASGAYEQYF. CDR3 coding DNA: TGCGCCAGCAGCCCCTGGGCTAGCGGTGCCTACGAGCAGTACTTC.

The sample holds a few counts of this clonotype. The CDR3 region has the DNA TGTGCCAGTAGTATATGGTCGAATGGGGGAGCCGACGTTTGGATACCGCAAGAGACCCAGTACTTC. Protein product: CASSIWSNGGADVWIPQETQYF. V is TRBV19 and J is TRBJ2-5; either TRBD1 or TRBD2 may fit D (5 bases each). CDR1 LNHDA and CDR2 SQIVND come from the germline V gene (reference sequence). The CDR3 consists of 22 residues. Trimming cost V 2 bases and J 2 bases, with 33 bases left between them.

The V call is TRBV20-1, the J call TRBJ2-7; perhaps TRBD2 as D (6 bases). The CDR3 has 14 residues. V dropped 7 bases and J dropped 0 bases, with 16 bases sitting between them. The germline CDR1 and CDR2 sequences are DFQATT and SNEGSKA (reference sequence). Here the CDR3 reads CSGWWGVPSYEQYF. The DNA for the CDR3 is TGCAGTGGTTGGTGGGGGGTCCCCTCCTACGAGCAGTACTTC.

This clonotype was seen many times. The genes are TRBV7-8 and TRBJ1-5, with D unresolved. The CDR3 consists of 14 residues. V lost 0 bases, J lost 7 bases, and 10 bases lay in between. Germline CDR1 reads SGHVS; CDR2 reads FQNEAQ. The CDR3 spells CASSLASLAQPQHF. The DNA for the CDR3 is TGTGCCAGCAGCTTAGCGTCTTTAGCCCAGCCCCAGCATTTT.

The chain has TRBV19 and TRBJ1-3, with D unclear. Germline CDR1 is LNHDA and CDR2 is SQIVND (reference sequence). The CDR3 extends over 17 amino acids. The V gene lost 3 bases and the J gene lost 0 bases, with 15 bases spanning the gap. CDR3 sequence: CASSIAIAADSGNTIYF. For the CDR3, the DNA is TGTGCCAGTAGTATCGCTATAGCTGCCGACTCTGGAAACACCATATATTTT.

The chain uses TRBV6-1 and TRBJ2-7, with no clear D. This CDR3 region has 13 residues. The germline V gene has CDR1 MNHNS and CDR2 SASEGT. The ends were cut back, 5 bases at V and 2 bases at J, with 10 bases in the middle. CDR3 protein: CASSQATAYEQYF. CDR3 bases: TGTGCCAGCAGTCAGGCTACAGCCTACGAGCAGTACTTC.

Ten or more counts support this clonotype. The chain joins TRBV5-1 to TRBJ2-2; perhaps D is TRBD1 or TRBD2 (5 bases each). The CDR3 totals 13 residues. Per the germline V gene, CDR1 is SGHRS and CDR2 is YFSETQ. The ends were cut back, 10 bases at V and 0 bases at J, with 10 bases in the middle. The CDR3 bases are TGCGCCTCCGGGGACGCGAACACCGGGGAGCTGTTTTTT. Its translation is CASGDANTGELFF. Variable domain in full (rest from reference TRBV5-1 and TRBJ2-2): KAGVTQTPRYLIKTRGQQVTLSCSPISGHRSVSWYQQTPGQGLQFLFEYFSETQRNKGNFPGRFSGRQFSNSRSEMNVSTLELGDSALYLCASGDANTGELFFGEGSRLTVL.

This clonotype was recorded many times. The rearrangement uses TRBV30 and TRBJ1-5; D not certain. The CDR3 is 14 residues long. CDR1 GTSNPN and CDR2 SVGIG come from the germline V gene (reference sequence). V was clipped by 2 bases and J by 2 bases, with 10 bases between them. CDR3 nucleotides: TGTGCCTGGAGTCTGGCAGGTGGCAATCAGCCCCAGCATTTT. This gives the protein CAWSLAGGNQPQHF.

This clonotype occurred many times. V and J are TRBV5-1 and TRBJ1-5; D gene uncertain. V was pared by 1 base and J by 3 bases, with 5 bases between. Germline CDR1 reads SGHRS; CDR2 reads YFSETQ. CDR3 length equals 13 residues. The CDR3 is CASSLSFNQPQHF. The CDR3, as DNA: TGCGCCAGCAGCTTGTCATTCAATCAGCCCCAGCATTTT.

In its sample, this clonotype was seen many times. The V call is TRBV12-3 or TRBV12-4, the J call TRBJ1-5; a weak D match, TRBD1 (6 bases). V shed 5 bases and J shed 0 bases, with 11 bases lying between them. This CDR3 comprises 15 residues. Written as DNA, the CDR3 is TGTGCCAGCAGTCGGACAGTCAATAGCAATCAGCCCCAGCATTTT. Encoded protein: CASSRTVNSNQPQHF.

This clonotype was recorded at least ten times. The rearrangement links TRBV2 to TRBJ2-7; D unresolved. V lost 5 bases, J lost 6 bases, and 11 bases lay in between. Germline values: CDR1 SNHLY, CDR2 FYNNEI. The length of the CDR3 is 12 residues. CDR3 amino acids: CASSPLGLEQYF. The CDR3 DNA reads TGTGCCAGCAGTCCGCTGGGCCTCGAGCAGTACTTC.

This clonotype was counted ten times or more. The genes are TRBV6-1 and TRBJ1-1; D gene uncertain. The CDR3 runs 14 residues. V lost 4 bases and J 0 bases, leaving 9 bases between the germline ends. From germline, CDR1 is MNHNS and CDR2 SASEGT. The CDR3 DNA sequence: TGTGCCAGCAGTGCCCCTGGGTTGAACACTGAAGCTTTCTTT. This translates into CASSAPGLNTEAFF.

This clonotype was observed at least ten times. V and J are TRBV11-2 and TRBJ2-7; TRBD2 matches 8 bases. The CDR3 is 15 residues long. V was clipped by 5 bases and J by 6 bases; unmatched bases: 12. Germline V gene sequence: CDR1 SGHAT, CDR2 FQNNGV. CDR3 sequence (DNA): TGTGCCAGCAGCCAGGGTGGTAGCGGGGTTGCCGAGCAGTACTTC. Its protein product is CASSQGGSGVAEQYF. Full variable domain (missing parts from reference TRBV11-2 and TRBJ2-7): EAGVAQSPRYKIIEKRQSVAFWCNPISGHATLYWYQQILGQGPKLLIQFQNNGVVDDSQLPKDRFSAERLKGVDSTLKIQPAKLEDSAVYLCASSQGGSGVAEQYFGPGTRLTVT.

This clonotype came up many times. The chain carries TRBV28 and TRBJ1-1, with D perhaps TRBD1 (5 bases). The CDR3 is 12 amino acids. The V end was cut by 6 bases, the J end by 4 bases, with 9 bases between. Germline V gene lookup returns CDR1 MDHEN and CDR2 SYDVKM. The CDR3 protein is CASRSQGTEAFF. Here the CDR3 DNA reads TGTGCCAGCAGAAGCCAGGGCACTGAAGCTTTCTTT.

This clonotype has ten or more counts. This chain links TRBV15 with TRBJ1-2, with TRBD1 identical over 9 bases. V was pared by 1 base and J by 6 bases, with 15 bases of the junction left unmatched. The CDR3 consists of 18 residues. From germline, CDR1 is LNHNV and CDR2 YYDKDF (reference sequence). CDR3 amino acids: CATSRAGAGTGKEDGYTF. The CDR3 coding sequence is TGTGCCACCAGCAGAGCTGGAGCCGGGACAGGGAAGGAGGATGGCTACACCTTC.

The CDR3 sequence: CASSTQFGTGPSLYGYTF. CDR3 nucleotide sequence: TGTGCCAGCAGTACCCAATTTGGGACAGGGCCTTCGCTCTATGGCTACACCTTC. The chain recombines TRBV27 with TRBJ1-2; 9 bases map to TRBD1. CDR1 is MNHEY, CDR2 SMNVEV, per germline (reference sequence). The CDR3 length is 18 residues. Germline trimming cut 5 bases from V and 4 bases from J; bases unmatched to any gene: 17.

This clonotype has ten or more counts. The V call is TRBV30, the J call TRBJ1-1; 8 bases fit TRBD1. Germline CDR1 and CDR2: GTSNPN and SVGIG (reference sequence). The CDR3 has 16 residues. J gave up 3 bases and V 2 bases, and 11 bases lay outside the gene matches. CDR3 loop: CAWSPPMDRVDTEAFF. The DNA of the CDR3 is TGTGCCTGGAGTCCACCGATGGACAGGGTGGACACTGAAGCTTTCTTT. Full variable domain (rest looked up from reference TRBV30 and TRBJ1-1): SQTIHQWPATLVQPVGSPLSLECTVEGTSNPNLYWYRQAAGRGLQLLFYSVGIGQISSEVPQNLSASRPQDRQFILSSKKLLLSDSGFYLCAWSPPMDRVDTEAFFGQGTRLTVV.

This clonotype was detected many times. As DNA, the CDR3 is TGTGCCAGCGGCGGCGGGGGGAGCTCCTACGAGCAGTACTTC. This translates into CASGGGGSSYEQYF. The J gene is TRBJ2-7, the V gene TRBV2, with 8 positions matching TRBD2. The CDR3 is made up of 14 amino acids. Per germline, CDR1 SNHLY and CDR2 FYNNEI. J gave up 0 bases and V 8 bases, and 6 bases lay outside the gene matches. The whole variable domain, remainder taken from reference TRBV2 and TRBJ2-7, is EPEVTQTPSHQVTQMGQEVILRCVPISNHLYFYWYRQILGQKVEFLVSFYNNEISEKSEIFDDQFSVERPDGSNFTLKIRSTKLEDSAMYFCASGGGGSSYEQYFGPGTRLTVT.

This clonotype was observed many times. This chain connects TRBV2 to TRBJ1-2; D call uncertain. From germline, CDR1 is SNHLY and CDR2 FYNNEI. The V gene lost 7 bases and the J gene lost 2 bases, with 11 bases spanning the gap. The CDR3 runs 13 residues. Written as DNA, the CDR3 is TGTGCCAGCAATGACGGACCCAACTATGGCTACACCTTC. This codes for CASNDGPNYGYTF.

This clonotype has a count of ten or more. The chain employs TRBV2 and TRBJ1-5; 7 bases agree with TRBD1. The CDR3 length is 16 residues. Trimming cost V 3 bases and J 4 bases; bases outside gene matches: 9. Germline V gives CDR1 SNHLY, CDR2 FYNNEI. The CDR3 coding sequence is TGTGCCAGCAGTGATCATCGGGACAGTAGTAATCAGCCCCAGCATTTT. It is translated as CASSDHRDSSNQPQHF.

At least ten counts were recorded for this clonotype. The gene calls are TRBV12-3 or TRBV12-4 and TRBJ2-2; 8 positions match TRBD2. V was pared by 5 bases and J by 5 bases, with 7 bases of the junction left unmatched. The CDR3 is 15 amino acids. Written as DNA, the CDR3 is TGTGCCAGCAGTCCCCCCCGGGAGGGAACCGGGGAGCTGTTTTTT. It codes for CASSPPREGTGELFF.

The table lists this clonotype with many counts. V and J are TRBV20-1 and TRBJ1-2; tentative D call: TRBD1 (6 bases). In germline, CDR1 is DFQATT, CDR2 SNEGSKA (reference sequence). This CDR3 is 14 amino acids long. Trimming removed 1 base at V and 5 bases at J, with 14 bases between. This CDR3 reads CSARAPQGPYGYTF. The CDR3 DNA reads as TGCAGTGCTAGAGCCCCACAGGGACCGTATGGCTACACCTTC.

In this sample, this clonotype turned up many times. CDR3 coding DNA: TGTGCCAGCAGTAACAAGGGGCTCTACGAGCAGTACTTC. It codes for CASSNKGLYEQYF. The chain uses TRBV6-5 and TRBJ2-7; the D gene is possibly TRBD1 (5 bases). The CDR3 is made up of 13 amino acids. Trimming shortened V by 5 bases and J by 3 bases, and 11 bases separated the two germline ends. CDR1 is MNHEY, CDR2 SVGAGI, per germline.

Many counts were recorded for this clonotype. The J gene is TRBJ1-1, the V gene TRBV2; TRBD1 is a possible D gene (5 bases). This CDR3 region has 14 residues. V was cut by 3 bases and J by 0 bases, with 8 bases left in between. Germline CDR1 and CDR2: SNHLY and FYNNEI. The DNA for the CDR3 is TGTGCCAGCAGTGAGGGGCCTATGAACACTGAAGCTTTCTTT. Translated: CASSEGPMNTEAFF.